One T cell receptor beta chain is described in this entry. The data were obtained in a study of early T cells in non-severe SARS-CoV-2 infection. Individual cDNA molecules received unique molecular identifiers during library preparation. TCRdb recomputed calls from the 5' RACE reads with MiXCR, one row per CDR3 protein. This sample carries 85,000 to 100,000 distinct CDR3 sequences, more than 9.5% of them seen once, and the ten largest clones take around 5%. Material: whole blood. This receptor was taken from an adult who was a healthcare worker with PCR-confirmed SARS-CoV-2 infection or an uninfected control (not recorded which).

The CDR3 coding sequence is TGTGCTAGTGCTACAGAGCGAAATGAGCAGTTCTTC. Its protein is CASATERNEQFF. The rearrangement links TRBV12-5 to TRBJ2-1, with D hard to call. V lost 7 bases to trimming and J lost 7 bases, with 11 bases between them. The CDR3 runs to 12 residues. Per germline, CDR1 LGHNT and CDR2 FRNRAP.